This TCR beta chain appears in the sequencing data of a study of molecular identifiers for immune sequencing clone quantification (dated by TCRdb to 2017 to 2018). Study-level background: For a replicate experiment, RNA from about 20,000 or 100,000 naive CD8 T cells was divided into five aliquots, of which four were sequenced. This methods study used CD8 T cells to benchmark TCR RNA copy counting and molecular-identifier clustering-based TCR repertoire sequencing (MIDCIRS).

Broad study findings and their caveats: Highly expanded clone sizes could be underestimated because identical TCR molecules may share a barcode. Modeling gave around 2.7 recovered TCR RNA copies per cell versus approximately 9 by digital PCR, implying about 30% capture efficiency. When barcode sub-clustering was left out, chimeric consensus sequences inflated TCR diversity, with chimeras reaching as high as 47%. In CMV-specific effector cells, clones with more than 20 RNA copies accounted for over 97% of molecules, whereas in naive cells such clones accounted for under 1%. The naive libraries included spiked-in Jurkat TCR RNA (roughly nine copies' worth), and this Jurkat TCR RNA is not part of the donor repertoire. Spiked-in Jurkat TCR RNA equivalent to a single cell was reported to be detectable even among 850,000 to 1,000,000 naive CD8 T cells.

Naive CD8 T cell libraries were made from around 18,000 to 910,000 sorted cells using 10%, 30% or 50% of purified RNA. Naive CD8 T cells, defined as CD8+CD4-CCR7+CD45RA+, were FACS-sorted into RLT Plus buffer on a BD FACSAria II. To test detection sensitivity, Jurkat RNA equal to approximately ten TCR copies was added to samples of about 20,000-1,000,000 naive CD8 T cells. CD8 T cells were enriched using RosetteSep CD8+ T Cell Enrichment Cocktail and Ficoll-Paque, and the enriched cells then underwent ACK red cell lysis. This clonotype was observed many times. Its recognized antigen is unknown. No much larger clone is present one base from it, and per-base qualities are unavailable. Receptor amplification or capture employed PCR. The sequencer was a NextSeq 500. Bulk TCR libraries were made following a previously described method, with the TCR primers given in Table S5. Purification of total RNA was performed with the Qiagen AllPrep DNA/RNA kit. Reads from multiple sequencing runs of the same library were pooled before analysis. In the authors' own workflow: Reads were retained only if the reads had an exact TCR constant sequence, and the retained reads were trimmed to 150 nt and grouped according to their 12-nt molecular barcodes. Reads inside each barcode group were sub-clustered using a 15% Levenshtein threshold, and a quality-weighted consensus sequence was constructed for each RNA molecule. Non-functional sequences were filtered out, along with any lower-count sequence sitting one edit away from another sequence. Based on fitting two negative binomial distributions, any barcode sub-cluster with under 20% of the maximum read count was discarded. TCRdb reanalyzed the raw reads on its own, using fastp at Q25 for trimming and MiXCR for clone calling, and kept in-frame beta chains. CDR3 protein sequences are deduplicated, and each keeps its most common genes and DNA. The V and J calls follow TCRdb's processing rather than the paper's. Here the sample has some 680,000 distinct CDR3 sequences; about 25% occur a single time. The top ten hold 0.75% to 0.8% of the sample.

Trimming removed 3 bases from V and 1 base from J, leaving 13 bases between the germline ends. Reading the germline V gene (reference sequence) gives CDR1 SGHNT and CDR2 YYREEE. From the cysteine up to the phenylalanine, the CDR3 has a length of 15 residues. The retained sequence is limited to the CDR3, 45 bases, with the frame set at the first base. The sequence came from a human donor in good health. Some libraries in this study had Jurkat cell RNA spiked in. The sequencing sample was made of naive CD8+ T cells from blood, with Jurkat cell RNA spiked in. Interpreted using the paper, the cell subset or site label stands for: FACS-sorted CD8+CD4-CCR7+CD45RA+ naive T cells. The chain uses TRBV5-4 and TRBJ1-2, with the identity of the D gene unclear. The CDR3 in this case is CASSWAGSHNYGYTF. The DNA is as follows: TGTGCCAGCAGCTGGGCCGGCAGCCATAACTATGGCTACACCTTC.